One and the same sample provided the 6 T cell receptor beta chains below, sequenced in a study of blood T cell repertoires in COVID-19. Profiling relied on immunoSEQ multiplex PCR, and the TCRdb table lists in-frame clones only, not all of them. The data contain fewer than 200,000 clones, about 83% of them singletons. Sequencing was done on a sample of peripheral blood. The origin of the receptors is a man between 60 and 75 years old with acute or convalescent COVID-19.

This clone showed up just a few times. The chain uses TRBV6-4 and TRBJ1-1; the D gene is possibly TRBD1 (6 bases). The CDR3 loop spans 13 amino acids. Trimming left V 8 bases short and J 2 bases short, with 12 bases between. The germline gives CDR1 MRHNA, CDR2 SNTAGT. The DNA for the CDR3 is TGTGCCAGCCGGAGACAGGTCAACACTGAAGCTTTCTTT. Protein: CASRRQVNTEAFF.

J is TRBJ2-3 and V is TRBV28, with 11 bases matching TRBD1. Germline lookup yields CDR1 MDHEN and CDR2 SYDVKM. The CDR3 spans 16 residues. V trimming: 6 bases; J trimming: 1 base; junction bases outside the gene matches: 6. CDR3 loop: CASRGDRGKGTDTQYF. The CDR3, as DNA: TGTGCCAGCAGGGGGGACAGGGGGAAAGGCACAGATACGCAGTATTTT. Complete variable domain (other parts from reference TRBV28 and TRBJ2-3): DVKVTQSSRYLVKRTGEKVFLECVQDMDHENMFWYRQDPGLGLRLIYFSYDVKMKEKGDIPEGYSVSREKKERFSLILESASTNQTSMYLCASRGDRGKGTDTQYFGPGTRLTVL.

The DNA of the CDR3 is TGCGCCAGCAGCACCGGGACATTTCTCTATGGCTACACCTTC. It specifies CASSTGTFLYGYTF. The chain links TRBV4-1 to TRBJ1-2; possibly TRBD1 for D (6 bases). Per germline, CDR1 MGHRA and CDR2 YSYEKL. The V end lost 5 bases, the J end lost 4 bases, and 14 bases lay between the germline ends. This CDR3 is built from 14 residues.

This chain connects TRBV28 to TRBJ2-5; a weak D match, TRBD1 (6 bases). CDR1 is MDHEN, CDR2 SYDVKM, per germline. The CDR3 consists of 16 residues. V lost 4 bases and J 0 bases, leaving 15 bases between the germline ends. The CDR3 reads CASSSSATGYQETQYF. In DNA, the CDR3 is TGTGCCAGCAGTTCATCCGCGACAGGATACCAAGAGACCCAGTACTTC. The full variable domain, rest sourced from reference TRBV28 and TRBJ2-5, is DVKVTQSSRYLVKRTGEKVFLECVQDMDHENMFWYRQDPGLGLRLIYFSYDVKMKEKGDIPEGYSVSREKKERFSLILESASTNQTSMYLCASSSSATGYQETQYFGPGTRLLVL.

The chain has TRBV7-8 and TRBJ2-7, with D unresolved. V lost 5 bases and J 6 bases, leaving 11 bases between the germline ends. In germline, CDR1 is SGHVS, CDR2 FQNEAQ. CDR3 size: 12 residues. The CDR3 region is CASSLQSSEQYF. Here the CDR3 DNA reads TGTGCCAGCAGCCTTCAATCCAGCGAGCAGTACTTC.

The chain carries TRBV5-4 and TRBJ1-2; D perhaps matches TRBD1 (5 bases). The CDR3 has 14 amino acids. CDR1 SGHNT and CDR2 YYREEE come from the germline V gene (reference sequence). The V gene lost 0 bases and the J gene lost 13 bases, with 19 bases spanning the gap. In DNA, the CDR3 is TGTGCCAGCAGCTTGGATATGCAGGGTCTAACAAGCACCTTC. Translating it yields CASSLDMQGLTSTF.